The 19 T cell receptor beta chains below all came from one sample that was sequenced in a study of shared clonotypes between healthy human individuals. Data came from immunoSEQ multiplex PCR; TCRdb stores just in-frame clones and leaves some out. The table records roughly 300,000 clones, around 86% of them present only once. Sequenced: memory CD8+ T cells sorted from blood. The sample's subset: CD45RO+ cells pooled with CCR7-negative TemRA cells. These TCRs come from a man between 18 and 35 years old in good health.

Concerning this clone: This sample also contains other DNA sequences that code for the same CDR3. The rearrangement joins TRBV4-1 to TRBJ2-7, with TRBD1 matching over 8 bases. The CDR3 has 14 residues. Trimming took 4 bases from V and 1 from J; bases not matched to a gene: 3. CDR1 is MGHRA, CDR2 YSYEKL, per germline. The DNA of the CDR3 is TGCGCCAGCAGCCCCGGGACAGGTTCCTACGAGCAGTACTTC. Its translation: CASSPGTGSYEQYF.

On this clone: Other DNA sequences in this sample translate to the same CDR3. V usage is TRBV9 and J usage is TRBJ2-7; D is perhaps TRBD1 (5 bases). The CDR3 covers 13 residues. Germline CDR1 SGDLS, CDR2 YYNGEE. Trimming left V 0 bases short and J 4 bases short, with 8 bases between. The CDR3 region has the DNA TGTGCCAGCAGCGTAGGGGCAGGGTACGAGCAGTACTTC. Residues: CASSVGAGYEQYF. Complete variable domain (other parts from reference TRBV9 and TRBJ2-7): DSGVTQTPKHLITATGQRVTLRCSPRSGDLSVYWYQQSLDQGLQFLIQYYNGEERAKGNILERFSAQQFPDLHSELNLSSLELGDSALYFCASSVGAGYEQYFGPGTRLTVT.

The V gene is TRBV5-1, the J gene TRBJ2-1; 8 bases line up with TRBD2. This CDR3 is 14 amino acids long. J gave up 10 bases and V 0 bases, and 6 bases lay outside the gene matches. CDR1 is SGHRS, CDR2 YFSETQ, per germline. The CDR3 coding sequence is TGCGCCAGCAGCTTGGGCACCGGGAGGGGAGAGCAGTTCTTC. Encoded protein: CASSLGTGRGEQFF.

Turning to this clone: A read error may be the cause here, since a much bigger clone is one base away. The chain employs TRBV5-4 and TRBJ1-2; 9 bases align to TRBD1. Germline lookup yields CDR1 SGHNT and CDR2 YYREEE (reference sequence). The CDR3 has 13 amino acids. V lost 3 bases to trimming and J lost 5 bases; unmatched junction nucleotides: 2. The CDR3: CASSSGQGYGYTF. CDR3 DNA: TGTGCCAGCAGCTCGGGACAGGGTTATGGCTACACCTTC.

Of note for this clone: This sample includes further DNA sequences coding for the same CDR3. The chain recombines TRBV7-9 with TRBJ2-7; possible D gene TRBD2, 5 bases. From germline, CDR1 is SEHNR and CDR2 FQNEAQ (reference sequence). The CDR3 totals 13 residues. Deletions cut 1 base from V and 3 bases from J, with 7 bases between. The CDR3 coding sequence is TGTGCCAGCAGCTTAGTTGGAGGCTACGAGCAGTACTTC. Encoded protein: CASSLVGGYEQYF.

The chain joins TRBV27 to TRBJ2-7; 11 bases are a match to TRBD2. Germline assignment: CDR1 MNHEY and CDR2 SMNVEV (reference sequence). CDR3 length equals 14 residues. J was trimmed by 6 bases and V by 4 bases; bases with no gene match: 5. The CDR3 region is CASSWASGGFEQYF. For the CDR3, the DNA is TGTGCCAGCAGTTGGGCTAGCGGGGGGTTCGAGCAGTACTTC.

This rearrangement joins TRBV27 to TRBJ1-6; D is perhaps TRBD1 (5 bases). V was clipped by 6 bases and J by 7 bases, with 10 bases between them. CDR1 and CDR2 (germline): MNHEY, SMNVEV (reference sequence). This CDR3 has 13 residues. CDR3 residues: CASRDGQNSPLHF. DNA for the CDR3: TGTGCCAGCAGGGATGGACAAAATTCACCCCTCCACTTT.

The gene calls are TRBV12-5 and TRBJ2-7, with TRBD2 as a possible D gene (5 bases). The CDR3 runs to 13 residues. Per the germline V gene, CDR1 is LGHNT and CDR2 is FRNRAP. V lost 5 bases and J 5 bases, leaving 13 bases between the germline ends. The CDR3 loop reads CASGPASNHEQYF. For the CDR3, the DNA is TGTGCTAGTGGTCCCGCTAGCAACCACGAGCAGTACTTC.

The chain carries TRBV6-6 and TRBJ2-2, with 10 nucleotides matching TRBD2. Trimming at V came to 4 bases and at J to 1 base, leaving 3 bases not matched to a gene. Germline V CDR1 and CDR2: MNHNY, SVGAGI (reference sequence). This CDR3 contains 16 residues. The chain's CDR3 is CASSFLAGENTGELFF. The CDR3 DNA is TGTGCCAGCAGTTTCCTAGCGGGGGAGAACACCGGGGAGCTGTTTTTT.

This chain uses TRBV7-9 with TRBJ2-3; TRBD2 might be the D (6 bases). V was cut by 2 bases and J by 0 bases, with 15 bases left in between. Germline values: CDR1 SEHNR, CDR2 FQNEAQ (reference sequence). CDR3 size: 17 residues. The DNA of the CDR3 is TGTGCCAGCAGCTTATCCATCGGGGGAAGTAGCACAGATACGCAGTATTTT. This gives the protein CASSLSIGGSSTDTQYF.

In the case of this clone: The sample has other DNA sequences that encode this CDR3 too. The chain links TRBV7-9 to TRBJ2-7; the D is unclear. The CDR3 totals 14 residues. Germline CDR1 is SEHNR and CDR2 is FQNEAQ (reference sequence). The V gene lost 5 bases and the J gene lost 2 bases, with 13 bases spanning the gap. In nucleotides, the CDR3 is TGTGCCAGCAGCCCTCGCGGTTCAGCCTACGAGCAGTACTTC. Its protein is CASSPRGSAYEQYF.

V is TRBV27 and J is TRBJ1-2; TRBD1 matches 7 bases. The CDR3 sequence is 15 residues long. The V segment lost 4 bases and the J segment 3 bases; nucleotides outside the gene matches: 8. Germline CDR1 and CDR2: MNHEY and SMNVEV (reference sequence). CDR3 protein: CASSSRQGTDYGYTF. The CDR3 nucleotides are TGTGCCAGCAGTTCTCGACAGGGAACCGACTATGGCTACACCTTC.

The CDR3 nucleotides are TGTGCCAGCAGCTGGGACAGGGGGCGGAACACTGAAGCTTTCTTT. Translation gives CASSWDRGRNTEAFF. The V and J genes are TRBV5-4 and TRBJ1-1, with 12 bases aligning to TRBD1. V was clipped by 3 bases and J by 1 base; unmatched bases: 1. The CDR3 spans 15 residues. Germline values: CDR1 SGHNT, CDR2 YYREEE (reference sequence).

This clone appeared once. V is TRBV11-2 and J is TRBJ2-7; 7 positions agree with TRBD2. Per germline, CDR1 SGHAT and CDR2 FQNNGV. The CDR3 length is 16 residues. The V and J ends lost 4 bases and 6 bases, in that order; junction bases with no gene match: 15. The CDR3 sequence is CASSYEIFAGVLEQYF. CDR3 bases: TGTGCCAGCAGCTACGAGATCTTCGCGGGAGTCCTCGAGCAGTACTTC.

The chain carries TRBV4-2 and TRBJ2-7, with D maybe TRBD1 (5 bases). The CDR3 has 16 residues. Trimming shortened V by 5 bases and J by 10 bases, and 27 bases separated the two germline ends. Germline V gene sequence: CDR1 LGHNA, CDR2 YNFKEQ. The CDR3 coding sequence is TGTGCCAGCAGCTCCTCCTTGACAGCCGGCTTATCACTTCAGTACTTC. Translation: CASSSSLTAGLSLQYF.

The CDR3 DNA is TGTGCCAGCAGTTGGACAGGGATCGGCACTGAAGCTTTCTTT. It translates to CASSWTGIGTEAFF. This chain uses TRBV28 with TRBJ1-1; 8 bases are a match to TRBD1. Germline V gene sequence: CDR1 MDHEN, CDR2 SYDVKM. CDR3 length: 14 amino acids. The J segment lost 4 bases and the V segment lost 4 bases, leaving 5 bases of the junction unmatched.

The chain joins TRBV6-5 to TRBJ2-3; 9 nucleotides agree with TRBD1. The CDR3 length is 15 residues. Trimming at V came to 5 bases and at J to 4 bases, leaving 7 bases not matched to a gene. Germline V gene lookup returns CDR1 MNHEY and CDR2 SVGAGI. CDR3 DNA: TGTGCCAGCAGTCGAACAGGGGGCAGGGCAGATACGCAGTATTTT. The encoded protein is CASSRTGGRADTQYF.

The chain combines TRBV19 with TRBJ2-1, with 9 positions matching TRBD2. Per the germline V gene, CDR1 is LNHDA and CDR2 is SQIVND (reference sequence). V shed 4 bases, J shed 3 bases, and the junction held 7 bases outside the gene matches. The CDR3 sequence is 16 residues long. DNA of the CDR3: TGTGCCAGTAGTAAAGTAGCGGGAGTAAGCTACAATGAGCAGTTCTTC. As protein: CASSKVAGVSYNEQFF.

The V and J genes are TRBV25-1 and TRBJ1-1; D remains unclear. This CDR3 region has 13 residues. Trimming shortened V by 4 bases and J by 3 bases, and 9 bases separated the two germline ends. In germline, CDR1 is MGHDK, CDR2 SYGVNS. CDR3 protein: CASSAGLDTEAFF. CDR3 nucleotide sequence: TGTGCCAGCAGTGCCGGGTTGGACACTGAAGCTTTCTTT.